The T cell receptor beta chain under discussion was sequenced for a study of T-cell reconstitution after alpha-beta-depleted transplantation in children. Unmatched junction bases numbered 10, after V lost 6 bases and J lost 10 bases. Germline assignment: CDR1 LNHDA and CDR2 SQIVND (reference sequence). This CDR3 comprises 13 residues. Construction of the TCRbeta library involved unique molecular identifiers. TCRdb independently ran MiXCR on the PCR reads; one entry per CDR3 protein. The sample has hundreds of thousands of distinct CDR3 sequences; roughly 13% are singletons. Regarding this clonotype: Its antigen is unidentified.

Whole-study results and caveats: After transplant, high TCRbeta diversity at day 60 in some patients arose from surviving recipient T cells and thymic progenitors. After one year, T-cell counts and TCRbeta diversity mostly came from new T cells. Where alpha-beta T cells came from about two months after transplant was reportedly several hundred expanded graft clones.

Specimen: PBMCs, mostly from graft donor cells, collected 360 days after TCRalphabeta/CD19-depleted stem cell transplant. This TCR was recovered from a male patient aged 10-17 years who had a stem cell transplant for acute myeloid leukemia, so the T cells may come from the graft donor. The chain has TRBV19 and TRBJ1-1; 8 nucleotides align to TRBD1. The CDR3 sequence is CASSHVQGARAFF. CDR3 coding DNA: TGTGCCAGTAGCCATGTCCAGGGGGCGAGAGCTTTCTTT.